This TCR beta chain was identified in a study of T cells in Graves' hyperthyroidism and ophthalmopathy. Looking at the study overall: At the time of initial diagnosis and before any treatment, peripheral blood was collected.

TCR beta CDR3 sequences were amplified from RNA transcripts. A set of HTBI primers served as the primers for a first-round RT-PCR of the TCR CDR3. MiXCR, applied by TCRdb to the multiplex PCR reads, yields one record per CDR3 protein. The repertoire includes approximately 600,000 distinct CDR3 sequences, approximately 15% of them detected once, and about 4.5% sits in the top ten. Uncontrolled infection, other autoimmune disease, pregnancy or lactation disqualified patients from enrolment. Based on clinical symptoms, serum thyroxine and TRAb, thyroid ultrasound and orbital computed tomography, diagnoses were reached. Germline lookup yields CDR1 LNHDA and CDR2 SQIVND (reference sequence). This CDR3 is built from 17 residues. V lost 3 bases and J 0 bases, leaving 17 bases between the germline ends. Notes on the study in general: In blood, most of the thyroid clonotypes expanded above 0.001 were also present.

This clonotype was seen at least ten times. What it binds is unknown. The source of this sequence is a woman aged 40 to 50 with Graves' ophthalmopathy. Sequencing input: blood. The chain is built from TRBV19 and TRBJ2-5; the D gene is possibly TRBD1 (6 bases). CDR3 sequence (DNA): TGTGCCAGTAGTATCCACGAGAAAGGGGGACACCAAGAGACCCAGTACTTC. It encodes CASSIHEKGGHQETQYF.